The 13 T cell receptor beta chains below come from one sample, sequenced in a study of long-term antiretroviral therapy in people with HIV. They ran version v3.0 of the immunoSEQ assay at survey level. Method: immunoSEQ multiplex PCR; TCRdb's copy keeps in-frame clones and lacks some. This sample yields 23,000 or so clones, of which approximately 83% are seen a single time; over 12% belongs to the top ten. The sequencing here drew on unsorted PBMCs, taken around 4.5 years after starting antiretroviral therapy. These receptors were taken from a man younger than 40 with HIV.

The rearrangement links TRBV5-5 to TRBJ2-2; no clear D gene. V was clipped by 0 bases and J by 4 bases, with 10 bases between them. Per germline, CDR1 SGHKS and CDR2 YYEKEE (reference sequence). The CDR3 sequence is 15 residues long. CDR3 sequence: CASSLDQPGTGELFF. The CDR3 DNA follows: TGTGCCAGCAGCTTGGATCAGCCAGGCACCGGGGAGCTGTTTTTT.

V is TRBV9 and J is TRBJ1-2; no clear D. The ends were cut back, 0 bases at V and 8 bases at J, with 20 bases in the middle. The length of the CDR3 is 16 residues. The V gene's germline CDR1 is SGDLS and CDR2 YYNGEE. CDR3 nucleotides: TGTGCCAGCAGCGTAGTGGCGGGCTCCTCAGTGGAAGGCTACACCTTC. The encoded protein is CASSVVAGSSVEGYTF.

The CDR3, as DNA: TGTGCCAGCAGCTTGGACGGGCCGTGGGGATCACCCCTCCACTTT. Translated, it gives CASSLDGPWGSPLHF. V and J are TRBV5-4 and TRBJ1-6; no reliable D call. This CDR3 has 15 amino acids. With 0 bases removed from V and 10 bases from J, the gap between germline ends came to 14 bases. The germline CDR1 and CDR2 sequences are SGHNT and YYREEE (reference sequence).

The gene calls are TRBV7-2 and TRBJ2-1; TRBD2 is a possible D gene (5 bases). Trimming shortened V by 5 bases and J by 9 bases, and 14 bases separated the two germline ends. Germline V gene sequence: CDR1 SGHTA, CDR2 FQGNSA. The length of the CDR3 is 13 residues. CDR3 in amino acids: CASSQINRGEQFF. CDR3 nucleotide sequence: TGTGCCAGCAGCCAGATTAACCGGGGTGAGCAGTTCTTC.

In its sample, this clone was seen once. The chain carries TRBV5-8 and TRBJ2-7, with a weak D call TRBD1 (6 bases). CDR3 length equals 13 residues. V lost 3 bases and J 6 bases, leaving 13 bases between the germline ends. Germline loops: CDR1 SGHTS, CDR2 YDEGEE. CDR3 in DNA: TGTGCCAGCAGCTCACACCCAGGGGTCGAGCAGTACTTC. This translates into CASSSHPGVEQYF.

V gene TRBV5-6 combines with J gene TRBJ1-2; D is uncertain. Trimming stripped 6 bases from V and 0 bases from J, with 15 bases between. The germline gives CDR1 SGHDT, CDR2 YYEEEE. This CDR3 region has 15 residues. The CDR3 region has the DNA TGTGCCAGCAACCGTGGGATCGGGACTAACTATGGCTACACCTTC. Protein: CASNRGIGTNYGYTF.

The table lists this clone with a few counts. The chain links TRBV7-8 to TRBJ1-2; TRBD1 aligns across 9 bases. Germline-derived CDR1 and CDR2 are SGHVS and FQNEAQ. The CDR3 has 15 amino acids. The junction had 7 bases not matched to a gene; V was cut back by 5 bases and J by 3 bases. The CDR3 nucleotides read TGTGCCAGCAGCAAAGGGAGACAGGGGGACTATGGCTACACCTTC. It specifies CASSKGRQGDYGYTF.

The chain joins TRBV7-9 to TRBJ2-4, with 9 positions matching TRBD2. From germline, CDR1 is SEHNR and CDR2 FQNEAQ (reference sequence). CDR3 length: 16 residues. V lost 5 bases to trimming and J lost 6 bases; unmatched junction nucleotides: 11. The CDR3 spells CASSPRVSGSINIQYF. The CDR3 region has the DNA TGTGCCAGCAGCCCCCGGGTTAGCGGGAGTATAAACATTCAGTACTTC.

This chain links TRBV7-3 with TRBJ2-7; D unresolved. The CDR3 totals 9 residues. Germline assignment: CDR1 SGHTA and CDR2 FQGTGA. The CDR3 protein is CVIPYEQYF. The CDR3 bases are TGTGTCATCCCCTACGAGCAGTACTTC.

This chain uses TRBV4-2 with TRBJ2-7; TRBD2 matches 9 bases. Germline CDR1 LGHNA, CDR2 YNFKEQ. The CDR3 spans 15 residues. V lost 0 bases to trimming and J lost 0 bases; unmatched junction nucleotides: 0. CDR3 residues: CASSQELAGSYEQYF. The DNA for the CDR3 is TGTGCCAGCAGCCAAGAACTAGCGGGCTCCTACGAGCAGTACTTC.

V is TRBV4-1 and J is TRBJ1-2; D unresolved. This CDR3 has 16 residues. V lost 0 bases and J lost 3, with 14 bases in between. The germline gives CDR1 MGHRA, CDR2 YSYEKL. The CDR3 nucleotides are TGCGCCAGCAGCCAAGATCGGGCAGATACTTACTATGGCTACACCTTC. Protein sequence: CASSQDRADTYYGYTF.

This clone appeared a few times. This chain joins TRBV4-2 and TRBJ1-2; possible D gene TRBD1, 6 bases. Germline lookup yields CDR1 LGHNA and CDR2 YNFKEQ. The CDR3 runs 13 residues. Deletions cut 4 bases from V and 2 bases from J, with 8 bases between. DNA of the CDR3: TGTGCCAGCAGCCGAGACAGGAACTATGGCTACACCTTC. As protein: CASSRDRNYGYTF.

This clone was detected a few times. Different DNA sequences within this sample yield the same CDR3. V gene TRBV19 combines with J gene TRBJ2-3; weak D call: TRBD1 (6 bases). The CDR3 has 12 amino acids. Trimming took 5 bases from V and 10 from J, leaving 13 bases between them. The V gene's germline CDR1 is LNHDA and CDR2 SQIVND (reference sequence). In nucleotides, the CDR3 is TGTGCCAGTAGTCCCAGGGGAGACCCGCAGTATTTT. Translating it yields CASSPRGDPQYF. Combining the CDR3 with reference TRBV19 and TRBJ2-3 gives the whole variable domain DGGITQSPKYLFRKEGQNVTLSCEQNLNHDAMYWYRQDPGQGLRLIYYSQIVNDFQKGDIAEGYSVSREKKESFPLTVTSAQKNPTAFYLCASSPRGDPQYFGPGTRLTVL.